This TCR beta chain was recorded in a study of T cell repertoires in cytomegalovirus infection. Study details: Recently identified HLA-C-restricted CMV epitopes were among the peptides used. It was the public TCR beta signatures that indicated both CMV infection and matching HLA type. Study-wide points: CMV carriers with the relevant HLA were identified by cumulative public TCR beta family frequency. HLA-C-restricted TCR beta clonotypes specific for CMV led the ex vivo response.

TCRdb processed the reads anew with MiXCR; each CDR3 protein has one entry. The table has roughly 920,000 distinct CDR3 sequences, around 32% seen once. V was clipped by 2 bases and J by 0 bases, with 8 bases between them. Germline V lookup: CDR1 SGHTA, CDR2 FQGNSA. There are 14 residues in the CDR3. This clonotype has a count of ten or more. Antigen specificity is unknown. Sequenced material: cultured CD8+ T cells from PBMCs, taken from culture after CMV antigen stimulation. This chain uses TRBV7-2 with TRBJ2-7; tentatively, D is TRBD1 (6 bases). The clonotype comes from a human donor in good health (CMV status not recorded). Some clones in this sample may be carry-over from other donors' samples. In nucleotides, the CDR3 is TGTGCCAGCAGCTTACGGACAGCCTCCTACGAGCAGTACGTC. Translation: CASSLRTASYEQYV.